One T cell receptor (beta chain) is described in this entry. Its antigen is unknown. The data belong to a study of shared clonotypes between healthy human individuals. About the research overall: Per donor, three plates held CD4 naive cells, three held CD4 memory, two held CD8 naive and one held CD8 memory.

Germline V gene data show CDR1 as KGHSH and CDR2 as LQKENI. J gave up 2 bases and V 6 bases, and 8 bases lay outside the gene matches. The CDR3 consists of 16 residues. The authors ran the assay at deep level. Assay: immunoSEQ multiplex PCR; the TCRdb copy retains only in-frame clones and omits some. The sample has just over 2,000,000 clones; 85% to 95% are singletons. Partitioning of CD4+ cells yielded a CD45RA+ naive subset and a CD45RA-negative memory subset. Study-level points and caveats: The study's rarefaction showed incomplete sorted-subset sequencing despite large depth.

Sequenced: naive CD4+ T cells sorted from blood. Subset indicated: CD45RA+ positively selected. The clonotype comes from a man in his late teens or twenties in good health. The chain employs TRBV18 and TRBJ2-7; 12 nucleotides align to TRBD2. In DNA form, the CDR3 reads TGTGCCAGCTCGTTAACTAGCGGGAGGTCCACCTACGAGCAGTACTTC. Protein product: CASSLTSGRSTYEQYF.